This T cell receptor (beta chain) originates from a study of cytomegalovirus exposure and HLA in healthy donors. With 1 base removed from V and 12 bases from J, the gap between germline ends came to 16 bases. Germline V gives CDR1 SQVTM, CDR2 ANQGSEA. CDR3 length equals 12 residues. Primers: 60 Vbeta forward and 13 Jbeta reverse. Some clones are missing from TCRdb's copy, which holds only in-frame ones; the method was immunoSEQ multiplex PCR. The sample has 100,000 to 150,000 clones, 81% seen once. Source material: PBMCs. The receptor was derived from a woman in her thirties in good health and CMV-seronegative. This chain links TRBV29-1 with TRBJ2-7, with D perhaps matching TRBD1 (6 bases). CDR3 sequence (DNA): TGCAGCGTTGAAGTAAACCGGGACACTCTGTACTTC. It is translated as CSVEVNRDTLYF.